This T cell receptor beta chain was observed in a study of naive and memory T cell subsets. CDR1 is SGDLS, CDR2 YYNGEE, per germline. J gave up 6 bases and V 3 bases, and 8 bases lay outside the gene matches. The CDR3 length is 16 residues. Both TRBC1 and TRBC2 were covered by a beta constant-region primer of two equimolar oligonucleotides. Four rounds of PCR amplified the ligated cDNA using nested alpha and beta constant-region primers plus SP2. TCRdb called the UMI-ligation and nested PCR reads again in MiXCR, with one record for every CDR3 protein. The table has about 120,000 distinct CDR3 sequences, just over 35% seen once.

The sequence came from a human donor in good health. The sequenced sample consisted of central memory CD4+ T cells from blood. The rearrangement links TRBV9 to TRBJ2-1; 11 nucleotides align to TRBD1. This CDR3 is CASSARDRGISNEQFF. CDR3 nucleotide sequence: TGTGCCAGCAGCGCCAGGGACAGGGGGATTTCCAATGAGCAGTTCTTC.